The clone carrying this T cell receptor beta chain was observed a handful of times. Its antigen remains unidentified. This sample is part of a study of blood T cells in healthy people across ages. Study-wide points: Shifts in expanded clonotypes may have been confounded by donor CMV status, which was unknown. Naive T cell percentage showed a strong correlation with TCR beta diversity.

CDR3 size: 14 residues. The ends were cut back, 1 base at V and 5 bases at J, with 12 bases in the middle. The germline V gene has CDR1 SGHKS and CDR2 YYEKEE (reference sequence). The second PCR ran about 6 to 12 cycles with a sample-barcoded 5' primer and J-beta primers. TCRdb re-called the 5' RACE reads through MiXCR, storing one row per CDR3 protein. The sample lists about 1.8 million distinct CDR3 sequences; around 50% were seen once. This chain uses TRBV5-5 with TRBJ1-2, with D possibly being TRBD1 (5 bases). Sequencing input: blood. This sequence was found in a woman aged 40 to 50 in good health. DNA of the CDR3: TGTGCCAGCAGCTTGCAAGTCGGGACGTATGGCTACACCTTC. Its protein is CASSLQVGTYGYTF.